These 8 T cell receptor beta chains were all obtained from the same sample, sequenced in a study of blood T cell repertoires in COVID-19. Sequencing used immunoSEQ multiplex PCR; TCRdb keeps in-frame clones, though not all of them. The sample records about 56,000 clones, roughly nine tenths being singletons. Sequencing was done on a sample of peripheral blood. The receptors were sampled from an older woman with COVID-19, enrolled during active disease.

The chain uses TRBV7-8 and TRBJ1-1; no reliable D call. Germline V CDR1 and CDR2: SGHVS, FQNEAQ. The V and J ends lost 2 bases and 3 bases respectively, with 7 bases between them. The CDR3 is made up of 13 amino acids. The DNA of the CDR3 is TGTGCCAGCAGCTTACTGCAGGACACTGAAGCTTTCTTT. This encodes CASSLLQDTEAFF. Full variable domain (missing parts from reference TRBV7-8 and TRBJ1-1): GAGVSQSPRYKVAKRGQDVALRCDPISGHVSLFWYQQALGQGPEFLTYFQNEAQLDKSGLPSDRFFAERPEGSVSTLKIQRTQQEDSAVYLCASSLLQDTEAFFGQGTRLTVV.

CDR3 amino acids: CATEDSLYGYTF. The CDR3 coding sequence is TGTGCCACCGAGGATTCCCTCTATGGCTACACCTTC. This chain connects TRBV24-1 to TRBJ1-2; D unresolved. With 9 bases removed from V and 4 bases from J, the gap between germline ends came to 11 bases. This CDR3 is 12 amino acids long. The germline gives CDR1 KGHDR, CDR2 SFDVKD.

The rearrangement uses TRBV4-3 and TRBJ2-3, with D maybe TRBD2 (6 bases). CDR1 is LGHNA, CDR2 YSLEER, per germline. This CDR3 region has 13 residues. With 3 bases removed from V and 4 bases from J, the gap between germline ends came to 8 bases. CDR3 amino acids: CASSQGLPDTQYF. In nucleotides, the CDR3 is TGCGCCAGCAGCCAGGGACTCCCAGATACGCAGTATTTT.

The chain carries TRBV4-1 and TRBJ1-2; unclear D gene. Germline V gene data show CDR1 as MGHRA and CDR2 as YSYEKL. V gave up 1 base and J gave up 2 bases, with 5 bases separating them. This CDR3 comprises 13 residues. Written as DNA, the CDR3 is TGCGCCAGCAGCCAAGCGGGGAACTATGGCTACACCTTC. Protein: CASSQAGNYGYTF.

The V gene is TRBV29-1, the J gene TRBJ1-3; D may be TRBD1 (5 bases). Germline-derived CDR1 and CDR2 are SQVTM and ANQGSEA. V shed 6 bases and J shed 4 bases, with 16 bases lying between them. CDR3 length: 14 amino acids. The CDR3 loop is CSVLGTGLGNTIYF. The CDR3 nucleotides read TGCAGCGTCCTGGGTACGGGACTCGGAAACACCATATATTTT.

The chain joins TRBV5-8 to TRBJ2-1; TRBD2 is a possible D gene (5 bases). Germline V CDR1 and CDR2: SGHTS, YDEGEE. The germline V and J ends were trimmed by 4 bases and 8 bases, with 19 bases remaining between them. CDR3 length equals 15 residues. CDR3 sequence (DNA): TGTGCCAGCAGCCTAGGGAGCCCCCCCTCGGATGAGCAGTTCTTC. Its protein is CASSLGSPPSDEQFF.

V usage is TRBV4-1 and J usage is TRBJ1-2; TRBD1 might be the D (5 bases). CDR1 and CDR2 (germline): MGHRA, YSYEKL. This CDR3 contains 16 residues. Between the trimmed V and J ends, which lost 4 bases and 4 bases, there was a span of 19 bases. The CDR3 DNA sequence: TGCGCCAGCAGCCGAGCAAGCGGGTTTGGGGGCTATGGCTACACCTTC. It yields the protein CASSRASGFGGYGYTF.

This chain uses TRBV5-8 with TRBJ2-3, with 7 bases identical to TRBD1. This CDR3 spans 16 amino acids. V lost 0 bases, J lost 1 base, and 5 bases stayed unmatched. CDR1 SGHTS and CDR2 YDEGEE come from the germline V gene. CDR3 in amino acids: CASSLAAGQGTDTQYF. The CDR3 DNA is TGTGCCAGCAGCTTGGCCGCTGGACAGGGCACAGATACGCAGTATTTT. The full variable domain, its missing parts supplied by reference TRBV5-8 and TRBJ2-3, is EAGVTQSPTHLIKTRGQQATLRCSPISGHTSVYWYQQALGLGLQFLLWYDEGEERNRGNFPPRFSGRQFPNYSSELNVNALELEDSALYLCASSLAAGQGTDTQYFGPGTRLTVL.